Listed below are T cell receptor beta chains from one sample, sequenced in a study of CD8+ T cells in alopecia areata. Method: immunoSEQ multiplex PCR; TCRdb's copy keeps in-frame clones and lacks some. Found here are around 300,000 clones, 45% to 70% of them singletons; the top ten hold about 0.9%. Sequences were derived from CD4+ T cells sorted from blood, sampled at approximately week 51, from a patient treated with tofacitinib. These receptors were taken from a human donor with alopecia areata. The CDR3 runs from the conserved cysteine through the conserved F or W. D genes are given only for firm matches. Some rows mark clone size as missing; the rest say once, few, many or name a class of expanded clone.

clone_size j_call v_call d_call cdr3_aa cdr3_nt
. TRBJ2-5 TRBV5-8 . CASSLEVSLETQYF TGTGCCAGCAGCTTGGAGGTTTCGCTGGAGACCCAGTACTTC
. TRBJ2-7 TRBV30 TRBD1 CACNRGSTYEQYF TGTGCCTGTAACAGGGGGTCCACCTACGAGCAGTACTTC
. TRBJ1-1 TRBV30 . CAWASGIRYTEAFF TGTGCCTGGGCCTCGGGGATTAGGTACACTGAAGCTTTCTTT
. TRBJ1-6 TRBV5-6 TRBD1 CASSQDRANSPLHF TGTGCCAGCAGCCAGGACAGGGCTAATTCACCCCTCCACTTT
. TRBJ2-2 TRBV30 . CAWSVLSSGELFF TGTGCCTGGAGTGTACTGAGTTCCGGGGAGCTGTTTTTT
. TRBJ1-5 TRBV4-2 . CASSPSRGDQPQHF TGTGCCAGCAGCCCATCTAGGGGTGATCAGCCCCAGCATTTT
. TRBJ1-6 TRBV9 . CASSEIGVGEPLHF TGTGCCAGCAGCGAGATCGGGGTCGGGGAACCCCTCCACTTT
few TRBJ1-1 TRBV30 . CAWSWGGNTEAFF TGTGCCTGGAGTTGGGGCGGAAACACTGAAGCTTTCTTT
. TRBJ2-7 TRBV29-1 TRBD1 CSVVTGGHKEQYF TGCAGCGTTGTGACAGGGGGACATAAAGAGCAGTACTTC
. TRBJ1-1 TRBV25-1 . CASSGWFEAFF TGTGCCAGCAGTGGGTGGTTCGAAGCTTTCTTT
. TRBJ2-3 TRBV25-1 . CASSERLNTDTQYF TGTGCCAGCAGTGAAAGGCTTAACACAGATACGCAGTATTTT
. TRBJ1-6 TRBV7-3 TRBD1 CASSKGDSSYNSPLHF TGTGCCAGCAGCAAGGGGGACAGCTCCTATAATTCACCCCTCCACTTT
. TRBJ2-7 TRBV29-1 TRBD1 CSVADRGRWSYEQYF TGCAGCGTCGCGGACAGGGGAAGATGGTCCTACGAGCAGTACTTC
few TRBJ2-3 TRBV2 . CASSDQGGTDTQYF TGTGCCAGCAGTGACCAGGGTGGGACAGATACGCAGTATTTT
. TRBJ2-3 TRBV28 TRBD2 CASSKAGFTDTQYF TGTGCCAGCAGTAAAGCGGGGTTCACAGATACGCAGTATTTT
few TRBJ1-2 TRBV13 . CASSRGYGYTF TGTGCCAGCAGCCGCGGATATGGCTACACCTTC
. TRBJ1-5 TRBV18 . CASSPQGDGQPQHF TGTGCCAGCTCACCACAGGGTGACGGGCAGCCCCAGCATTTT